The T cell receptor (beta chain) under discussion was sequenced for a study of CD8 T cells in ankylosing spondylitis. The study's findings and limits: For ankylosing spondylitis blood, a TCR beta motif of about eight highly homologous variants appeared characteristic.

The CDR3 is 15 amino acids. Trimming removed 3 bases from V and 2 bases from J, with 13 bases in between. Germline CDR1 reads KGHSH; CDR2 reads LQKENI. TCRdb used MiXCR to reprocess the 5' RACE reads, holding one entry per CDR3 protein. The table includes around 770,000 distinct CDR3 sequences, 15% to 20% detected once. A word on this clonotype: Its antigen is currently unknown.

The receptor comes from a male donor with ankylosing spondylitis. Source material: blood, either unsorted or a sorted T cell fraction (not recorded which). The J gene is TRBJ2-5, the V gene TRBV18; maybe TRBD2 (6 bases). The CDR3 reads CASSPGLGLQETQYF. DNA for the CDR3: TGTGCCAGCTCACCCGGACTGGGACTTCAAGAGACCCAGTACTTC.